This T cell receptor beta chain was observed in a study of beta chain features in type 1 diabetes. Whole-study context: The patients were much like the healthy donors in age, gender and cell yields. Regarding the study as a whole: Patients with Type 1 diabetes showed moderately but significantly shorter TCRB CDR3s in all four CD4+ subsets. The naive, central memory and Treg TCRB repertoires looked more alike in patients than they did in healthy donors.

This clone was detected a few times. Its target is not known. Every bit of the isolated RNA underwent reverse transcription, so sequencing read expressed TCRB transcripts. Only in-frame clones appear in the TCRdb table, and some are missing; sequencing was by immunoSEQ multiplex PCR. The sample carries under 450,000 clones, roughly 13% recorded once. The CDR3 length is 14 residues. The V gene's germline CDR1 is LNHNV and CDR2 YYDKDF (reference sequence). V was clipped by 0 bases and J by 6 bases, with 11 bases between them. This receptor was taken from a man aged 25-45 years in good health. The chain has TRBV15 and TRBJ1-1; no clear D. Sequenced input: naive CD4+ T cells from blood. The DNA for the CDR3 is TGTGCCACCAGCAGAGATACCGGGTTGCCTGAAGCTTTCTTT. This sequence encodes CATSRDTGLPEAFF.